What follows is one TCR beta chain and its context. Its antigen remains unknown. This sample was included in a study of T cell repertoires in urothelial bladder cancer. The wider study: A few lesions each were cT0, cTa, cT1, and cT2 or greater. Points from the study as a whole: Infiltrating lymphocytes: median roughly 2% in carcinoma versus approximately 12% in benign specimens. One T-cell clone reached up to roughly 17% of carcinoma infiltrating lymphocytes.

Libraries were prepared by immunoSEQ multiplex PCR; TCRdb keeps only in-frame clonotypes and omits some of them. The data hold some 11,000 clones, with about two thirds observed a single time. Trimming removed 0 bases at V and 0 bases at J, with 17 bases between. The CDR3 contains 19 residues. Germline loops: CDR1 LNHDA, CDR2 SQIVND (reference sequence). This chain uses TRBV19 with TRBJ1-4; D call uncertain. The sequencing input was tumor-infiltrating cells from bladder cancer. This clonotype was obtained from a human donor with a benign inflammatory bladder lesion. The CDR3 spells CASSIDLVGRYATNEKLFF. CDR3 coding DNA: TGTGCCAGTAGTATAGATCTTGTCGGCAGATATGCAACTAATGAAAAACTGTTTTTT.